The rows below give T cell receptor beta chains drawn from one sample of a study of Graves' ophthalmopathy and Graves' hyperthyroidism. TCRdb itself ran the multiplex PCR reads through MiXCR, one entry per CDR3 protein. This table has 340,000 or so distinct CDR3 sequences, roughly a sixth appearing once. Sequencing was carried out using peripheral blood. The receptor source for this set is an adult man with Graves' ophthalmopathy. Each CDR3 is given without its conserved first and last residue. The order of the fields is J gene, D gene, clone size, V gene, CDR3 length, CDR3 protein. A D gene is named only where the DNA matches it firmly. Part of the rows lack a size; the others show once, few, many or a class for expanded clones.

>TRBJ1-2|.|many|TRBV2|11
ASSEGQSYGYT
>TRBJ2-5|.|many|TRBV15|18
ATSRDRDFGQGTVGETQY
>TRBJ1-2|.|many|TRBV19|10
ASGDGLYGYT
>TRBJ2-7|TRBD1|.|TRBV20-1|11
SAEDRVVYEQY
>TRBJ2-7|.|many|TRBV3-1|11
ASSPGLRLGQY
>TRBJ1-1|TRBD1|many|TRBV28|13
ASSGPTGGYTEAF
>TRBJ1-1|.|many|TRBV6-2/TRBV6-3|12
ASADRKMNTEAF
>TRBJ2-5|.|.|TRBV28|10
ASSHTARTQY
>TRBJ2-3|TRBD1|many|TRBV19|12
ASSAGQGPDTQY
>TRBJ2-7|TRBD2|many|TRBV29-1|12
SVGGRSGADEQY
>TRBJ2-7|TRBD1|many|TRBV29-1|13
SVEIWGQGAWEQY
>TRBJ2-6|TRBD1|many|TRBV19|15
ASSIRTGGAGANVLT
>TRBJ1-1|.|many|TRBV12-3/TRBV12-4|13
ASSFLAGIGTEAF
>TRBJ1-2|.|.|TRBV10-3|12
AISQGQTDYGYT
>TRBJ2-5|.|many|TRBV10-3|11
AISDTAKETQY
>TRBJ2-7|.|many|TRBV6-5|12
ASSYRLDFDEQY
>TRBJ1-6|.|.|TRBV12-3/TRBV12-4|15
ASSLFAGGAGNSPLH
>TRBJ2-7|.|many|TRBV7-8|12
ASSARDNPYEQY
>TRBJ2-5|TRBD1|many|TRBV5-1|15
ASSLDRQGTLQETQY
>TRBJ2-7|.|many|TRBV5-1|14
ASSLAAGWGSYEQY
>TRBJ2-5|.|many|TRBV20-1|8
SARVETQY
>TRBJ1-1|.|many|TRBV4-2|12
ASSQDRRSHEAF
>TRBJ2-7|TRBD2|many|TRBV10-2|14
ASSESLREGLSEQY
>TRBJ1-6|TRBD1|many|TRBV15|14
ATSSGTGTLRSPLH
>TRBJ2-5|.|.|TRBV6-1|13
ASIKQLGGSGTQY
>TRBJ2-5|TRBD2|.|TRBV2|12
ATSGLAGGETQY
>TRBJ2-7|TRBD1|many|TRBV7-2|12
ASSPGQQVYEQY
>TRBJ1-3|.|many|TRBV6-2/TRBV6-3|13
ASSYRRTSGNTIY
>TRBJ1-1|.|many|TRBV12-3/TRBV12-4|11
ASSFQGGTEAF
>TRBJ2-7|.|many|TRBV6-2/TRBV6-3|11
ATLDSVWYEQY
>TRBJ1-5|.|many|TRBV20-1|14
SAREVDLYSNQPQH
>TRBJ1-5|.|.|TRBV15|12
ATSIFRGNQPQH
>TRBJ1-1|.|many|TRBV19|12
ASIGNREDTEAF
>TRBJ2-4|TRBD2|many|TRBV19|14
ASSDPSGLAKNIQY
>TRBJ1-1|.|many|TRBV10-3|11
AISREADTEAF
>TRBJ1-2|.|many|TRBV12-3/TRBV12-4|11
ASSRTENYGYT
>TRBJ2-5|.|many|TRBV2|11
ASSGQIRETQY
>TRBJ2-6|.|many|TRBV19|13
ASSIAGSGANVLT
>TRBJ2-6|.|many|TRBV28|16
ASSPGWVRDSGANVLT
>TRBJ1-2|.|many|TRBV30|10
AWSRGGYGYT
>TRBJ2-7|.|.|TRBV6-2/TRBV6-3|16
ASSISGTDLGDSYEQY
>TRBJ1-6|.|many|TRBV12-3/TRBV12-4|11
ASSLGEESPLH
>TRBJ2-2|.|.|TRBV15|13
ATSILDMNTGELF
>TRBJ2-7|TRBD2|many|TRBV30|12
AWSWVAGINEQY
>TRBJ1-5|.|many|TRBV6-2/TRBV6-3|13
ASRLNLGVNQPQH
>TRBJ2-5|TRBD1|many|TRBV9|14
ASSALRDRGRETQY
>TRBJ1-1|.|.|TRBV2|11
ASSEPFPLEAF
>TRBJ2-7|.|.|TRBV29-1|13
SVRDRDMDLYEQY
>TRBJ1-1|TRBD1|many|TRBV5-1|12
ASSPGQGMAEAF
>TRBJ1-1|TRBD1|.|TRBV6-1|16
ASSEYRGGLRMNTEAF
>TRBJ2-2|TRBD1|many|TRBV7-6|12
ASSRTGNTGELF
>TRBJ2-7|TRBD1|many|TRBV29-1|11
SASGTGSYEQY
>TRBJ2-7|TRBD2|.|TRBV6-1|13
ASSAILREVSEQY